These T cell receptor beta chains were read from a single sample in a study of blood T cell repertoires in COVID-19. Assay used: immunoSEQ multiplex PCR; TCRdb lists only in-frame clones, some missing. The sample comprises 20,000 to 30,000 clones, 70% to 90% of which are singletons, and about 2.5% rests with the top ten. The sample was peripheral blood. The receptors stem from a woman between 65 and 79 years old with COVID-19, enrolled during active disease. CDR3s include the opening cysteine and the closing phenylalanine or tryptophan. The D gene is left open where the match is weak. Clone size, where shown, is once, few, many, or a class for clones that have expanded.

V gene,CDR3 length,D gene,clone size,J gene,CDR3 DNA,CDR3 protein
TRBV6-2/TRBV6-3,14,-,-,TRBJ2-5,TGTGCCAGCAGCCGACACGGGGTAGAAGAGACCCAGTACTTC,CASSRHGVEETQYF
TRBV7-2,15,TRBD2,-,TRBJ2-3,TGTGCCAGCAGCCCGATGGGGGGGGGTCGGGATACGCAGTATTTT,CASSPMGGGRDTQYF
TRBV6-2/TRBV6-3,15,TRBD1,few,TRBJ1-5,TGTGCCAGCAGTTACGCCACAGGGGGCGGCCAGCCCCAGCATTTT,CASSYATGGGQPQHF
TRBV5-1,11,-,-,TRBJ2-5,TGCGCCAGCAGTTCAACCGGGACCCAGTACTTC,CASSSTGTQYF
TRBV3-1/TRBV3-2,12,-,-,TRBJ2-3,TGTGCCAGCAGTCCGCCGGGAGAGACGCAGTATTTT,CASSPPGETQYF
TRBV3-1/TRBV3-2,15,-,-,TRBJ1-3,TGTGCCAGCAGCTATACCTCGAGCTCTGGAAACACCATATATTTT,CASSYTSSSGNTIYF
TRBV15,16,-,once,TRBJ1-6,TGTGCCACCAGCAGAGATCCGGCTCCGAGAGGCTCACCCCTCCACTTT,CATSRDPAPRGSPLHF
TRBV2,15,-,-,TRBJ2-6,TGTGCCAGCAGTGTGGAGAGCTCTGGGGCCAACGTCCTGACTTTC,CASSVESSGANVLTF
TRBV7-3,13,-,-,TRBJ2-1,TGTGCCAGCAGCCCGACAAGAGGGGGTGAGCAGTTCTTC,CASSPTRGGEQFF
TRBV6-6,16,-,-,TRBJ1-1,TGTGCCAGCAGGAACGTAAAGGCAGGGGAGAACACTGAAGCTTTCTTT,CASRNVKAGENTEAFF
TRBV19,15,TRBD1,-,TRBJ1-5,TGTGCCAGTAGTCCCGGGACAGGGGGCTTTCAGCCCCAGCATTTT,CASSPGTGGFQPQHF
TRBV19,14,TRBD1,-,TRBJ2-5,TGTGCCAGTAGTCGGGACAGGAGCCAAGAGACCCAGTACTTC,CASSRDRSQETQYF
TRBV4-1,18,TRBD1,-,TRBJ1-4,TGCGCCAGCAGCCAAGATAGGGGCAGGGGGTTACGAAATGAAAAACTGTTTTTT,CASSQDRGRGLRNEKLFF
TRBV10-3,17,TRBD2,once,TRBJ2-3,TGTGCCATCAGCGCCACCTCGAAGCGGGGCGGCACAGATACGCAGTATTTT,CAISATSKRGGTDTQYF
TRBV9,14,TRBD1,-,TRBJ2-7,TGTGCCAGCAGCGTAGAGGACAGGGGCCACGAGCAGTACTTC,CASSVEDRGHEQYF
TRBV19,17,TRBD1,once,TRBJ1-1,TGTGCCAGTAGTACCACAGGGGGCTGGCGCATGAACACTGAAGCTTTCTTT,CASSTTGGWRMNTEAFF
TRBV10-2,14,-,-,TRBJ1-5,TGCGCCAGCGCGTCCTCAGGTGGCAATCAGCCCCAGCATTTT,CASASSGGNQPQHF
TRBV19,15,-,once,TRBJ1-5,TGTGCCAGTAGTATGAGTGGGCAGAGCAATCAGCCCCAGCATTTT,CASSMSGQSNQPQHF
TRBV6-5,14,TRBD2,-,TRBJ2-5,TGTGCCAGCAGCCTCAGCGGGGGACAAGAGACCCAGTACTTC,CASSLSGGQETQYF
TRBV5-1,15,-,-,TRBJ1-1,TGCGCCAGCAGCTCCCCCTCGGGGATGGACGCTGAAGCTTTCTTT,CASSSPSGMDAEAFF
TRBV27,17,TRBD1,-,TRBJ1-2,TGTGCCAGCAGTTTATCGTTGCGGACAGGGGTGAACTATGGCTACACCTTC,CASSLSLRTGVNYGYTF
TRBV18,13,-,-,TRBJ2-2,TGTGCCAGCTCACCAGGAGCTACCGGGGAGCTGTTTTTT,CASSPGATGELFF
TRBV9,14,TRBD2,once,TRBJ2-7,TGTGCCAGCAGCGGGGACTATCCGAACTACGAGCAGTACTTC,CASSGDYPNYEQYF
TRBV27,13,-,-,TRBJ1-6,TGTGCCAGCACCTTCAGAGGGAATTCACCCCTCCACTTT,CASTFRGNSPLHF
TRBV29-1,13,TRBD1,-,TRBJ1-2,TGCAGCGCCGACCGGGACAGGGAGTATGGCTACACCTTC,CSADRDREYGYTF
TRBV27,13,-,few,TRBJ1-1,TGTGCCAGCAGCCTAGGGACTAGAGCTGAAGCTTTCTTT,CASSLGTRAEAFF
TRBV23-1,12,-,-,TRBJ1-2,TGCGCCAGCAGTCAAGAGGAAGGTTACTACACCTTC,CASSQEEGYYTF
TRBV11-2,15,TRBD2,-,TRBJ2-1,TGTGCCAGCAGCGCTAGCGGGGGCGACTACAATGAGCAGTTCTTC,CASSASGGDYNEQFF
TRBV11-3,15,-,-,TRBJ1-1,TGTGCCAGCAGCCGAGGACGGGGAGAGTCGGCTGAAGCTTTCTTT,CASSRGRGESAEAFF
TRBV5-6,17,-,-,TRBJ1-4,TGTGCCAGCAGCGTACCGGGACACCTAGGGGATAATGAAAAACTGTTTTTT,CASSVPGHLGDNEKLFF
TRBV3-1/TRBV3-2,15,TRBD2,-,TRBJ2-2,TGTGCCAGCAGCACCCGGACTAGCGATATCGGGGAGCTGTTTTTT,CASSTRTSDIGELFF
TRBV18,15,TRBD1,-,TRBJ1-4,TGTGCCAGCTCACCTAATACCGGGACAGGTGAAAAACTGTTTTTT,CASSPNTGTGEKLFF
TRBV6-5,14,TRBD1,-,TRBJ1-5,TGTGCCACCCGGACAGGGCCAGGCAATCAGCCCCAGCATTTT,CATRTGPGNQPQHF
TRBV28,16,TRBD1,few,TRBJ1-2,TGTGCCAGCAGGGTACCCTGGGACAGGGATAACTATGGCTACACCTTC,CASRVPWDRDNYGYTF
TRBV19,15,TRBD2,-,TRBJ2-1,TGTGCCAGTAGCACAGCGGGGGGTTACTACAATGAGCAGTTCTTC,CASSTAGGYYNEQFF
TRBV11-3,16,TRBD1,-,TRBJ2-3,TGTGCCAGCAGCCGCGGACAGGGGGAACGCACAGATACGCAGTATTTT,CASSRGQGERTDTQYF
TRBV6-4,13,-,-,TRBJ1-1,TGTGCCAGCAGTGTGTCGTGGGGAGAAAAAGCTTTCTTT,CASSVSWGEKAFF
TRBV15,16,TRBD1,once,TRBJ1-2,TGTGCCACCAGCACAGACAGGGGACGAGGATCTTATGGCTACACCTTC,CATSTDRGRGSYGYTF
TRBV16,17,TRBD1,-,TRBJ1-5,TGTGCCAGCAGCCAATCGAGACAGGGGGCGAGCAATCAGCCCCAGCATTTT,CASSQSRQGASNQPQHF
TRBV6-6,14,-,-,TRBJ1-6,TGTGCCAGCAGCCCCTCGGGGGACAATTCACCCCTCCACTTT,CASSPSGDNSPLHF
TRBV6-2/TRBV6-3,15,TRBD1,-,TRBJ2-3,TGTGCCAGCAGTTCACAGGGGGGCGTCACAGATACGCAGTATTTT,CASSSQGGVTDTQYF
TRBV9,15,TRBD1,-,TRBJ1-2,TGTGCCAGCAGCCTTCGACAGGGTGCCTACTATGGCTACACCTTC,CASSLRQGAYYGYTF
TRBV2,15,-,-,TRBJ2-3,TGTGCCAGCAGTGGCGGCACCCCCAGCACAGATACGCAGTATTTT,CASSGGTPSTDTQYF
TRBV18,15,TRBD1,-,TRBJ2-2,TGTGCCAGCTCACCAATTGGACAGGGTTCCGGGGAGCTGTTTTTT,CASSPIGQGSGELFF
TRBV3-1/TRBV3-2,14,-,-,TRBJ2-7,TGTGCCAGCAGCCAAGGTCTCTTGTCCTACGAGCAGTACTTC,CASSQGLLSYEQYF
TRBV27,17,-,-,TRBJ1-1,TGTGCCAGCAGTTTCAACCCAACCAGGGGCAAGAACACTGAAGCTTTCTTT,CASSFNPTRGKNTEAFF
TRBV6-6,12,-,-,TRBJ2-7,TGTGCCAGCAGTTTGCCCGCGGCCGAGCAGTACTTC,CASSLPAAEQYF
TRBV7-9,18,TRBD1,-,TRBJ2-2,TGTGCCAGCAGCCTAAAACGACAGGGGCCCTCGAACGGCGGGGAGCTGTTTTTT,CASSLKRQGPSNGGELFF
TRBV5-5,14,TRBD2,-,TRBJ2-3,TGTGCCAGCCGACTAGCGGGAGTTGTAGATACGCAGTATTTT,CASRLAGVVDTQYF
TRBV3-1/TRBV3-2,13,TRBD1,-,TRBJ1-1,TGTGCCAGCAGCGGGACAGTGGGAACTGAAGCTTTCTTT,CASSGTVGTEAFF